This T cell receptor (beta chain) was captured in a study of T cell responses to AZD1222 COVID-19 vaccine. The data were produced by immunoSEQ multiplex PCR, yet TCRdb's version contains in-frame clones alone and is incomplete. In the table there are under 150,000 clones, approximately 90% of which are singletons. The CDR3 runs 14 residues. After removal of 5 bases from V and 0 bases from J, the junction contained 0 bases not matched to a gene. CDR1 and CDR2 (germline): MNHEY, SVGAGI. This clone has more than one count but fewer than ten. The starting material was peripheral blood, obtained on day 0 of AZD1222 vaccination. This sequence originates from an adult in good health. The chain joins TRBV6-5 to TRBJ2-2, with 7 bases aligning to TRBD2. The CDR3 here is CASSRGANTGELFF. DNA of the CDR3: TGTGCCAGCAGTCGGGGGGCGAACACCGGGGAGCTGTTTTTT.